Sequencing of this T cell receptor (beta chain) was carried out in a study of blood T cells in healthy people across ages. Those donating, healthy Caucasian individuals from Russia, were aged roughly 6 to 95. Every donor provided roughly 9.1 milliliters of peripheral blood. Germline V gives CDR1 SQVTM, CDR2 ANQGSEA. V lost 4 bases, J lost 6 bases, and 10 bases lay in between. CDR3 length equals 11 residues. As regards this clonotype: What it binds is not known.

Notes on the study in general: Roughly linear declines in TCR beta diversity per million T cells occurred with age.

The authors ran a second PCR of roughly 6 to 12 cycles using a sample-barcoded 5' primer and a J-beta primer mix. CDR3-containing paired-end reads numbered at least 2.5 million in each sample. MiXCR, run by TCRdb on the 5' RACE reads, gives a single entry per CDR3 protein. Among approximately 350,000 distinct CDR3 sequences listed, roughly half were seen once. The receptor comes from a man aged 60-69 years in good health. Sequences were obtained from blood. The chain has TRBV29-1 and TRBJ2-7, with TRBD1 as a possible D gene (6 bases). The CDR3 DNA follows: TGCAGCGTTGTGGGGGCTACCGAGCAGTACTTC. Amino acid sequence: CSVVGATEQYF.